This TCR beta chain is drawn from a study of cytomegalovirus exposure and HLA in healthy donors. There are 15 residues in the CDR3. The germline V gene has CDR1 SGHTA and CDR2 FQGTGA. The trim removed 0 bases at V and 6 bases at J, leaving 4 bases unmatched. Profiling relied on immunoSEQ multiplex PCR, and the TCRdb table lists in-frame clones only, not all of them. The sample lists fewer than 200,000 clones, 85% occurring once. The TCR comes from a man between 18 and 35 years old in good health and CMV-seropositive. Sequenced sample: PBMCs. The rearrangement uses TRBV7-3 and TRBJ2-1, with TRBD2 matching 8 bases. CDR3 loop: CASSLTLSGVNEQFF. The CDR3 bases are TGTGCCAGCAGCTTAACGCTTAGCGGGGTCAATGAGCAGTTCTTC.